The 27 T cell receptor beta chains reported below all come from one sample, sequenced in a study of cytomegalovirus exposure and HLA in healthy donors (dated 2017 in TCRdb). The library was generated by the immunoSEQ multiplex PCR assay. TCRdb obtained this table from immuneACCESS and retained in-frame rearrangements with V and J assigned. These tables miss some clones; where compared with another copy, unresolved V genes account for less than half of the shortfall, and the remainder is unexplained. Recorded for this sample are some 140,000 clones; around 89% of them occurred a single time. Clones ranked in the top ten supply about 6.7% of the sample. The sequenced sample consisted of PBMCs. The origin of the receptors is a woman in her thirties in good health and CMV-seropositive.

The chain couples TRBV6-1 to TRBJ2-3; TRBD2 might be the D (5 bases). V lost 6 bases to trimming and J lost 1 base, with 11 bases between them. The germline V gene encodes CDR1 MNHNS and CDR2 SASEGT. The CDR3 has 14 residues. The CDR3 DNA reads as TGTGCCAGCAGGGCCACGAGGGGCACAGATACGCAGTATTTT. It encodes CASRATRGTDTQYF.

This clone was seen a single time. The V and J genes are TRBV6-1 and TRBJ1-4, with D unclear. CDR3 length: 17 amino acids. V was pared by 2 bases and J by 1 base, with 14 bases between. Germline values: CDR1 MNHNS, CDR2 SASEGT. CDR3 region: CASSETPPRGTNEKLFF. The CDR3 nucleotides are TGTGCCAGCAGTGAAACCCCCCCCCGGGGAACTAATGAAAAACTGTTTTTT.

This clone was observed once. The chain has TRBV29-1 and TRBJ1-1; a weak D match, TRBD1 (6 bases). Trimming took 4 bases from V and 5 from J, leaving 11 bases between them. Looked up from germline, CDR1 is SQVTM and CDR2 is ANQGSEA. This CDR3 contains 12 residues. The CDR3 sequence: CSVVQGGTEAFF. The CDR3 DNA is TGCAGCGTTGTACAGGGTGGTACTGAAGCTTTCTTT.

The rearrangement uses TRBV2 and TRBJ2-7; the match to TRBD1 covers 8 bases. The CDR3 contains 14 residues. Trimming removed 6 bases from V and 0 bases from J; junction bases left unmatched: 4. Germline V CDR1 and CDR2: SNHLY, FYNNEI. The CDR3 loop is CASSTGGGSYEQYF. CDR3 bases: TGTGCCAGCAGCACAGGGGGAGGCTCCTACGAGCAGTACTTC.

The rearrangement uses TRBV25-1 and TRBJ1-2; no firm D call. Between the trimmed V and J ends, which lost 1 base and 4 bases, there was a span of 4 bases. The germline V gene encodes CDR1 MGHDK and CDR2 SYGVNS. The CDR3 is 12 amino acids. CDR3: CASSEFGYGYTF. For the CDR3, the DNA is TGTGCCAGCAGTGAATTCGGCTATGGCTACACCTTC.

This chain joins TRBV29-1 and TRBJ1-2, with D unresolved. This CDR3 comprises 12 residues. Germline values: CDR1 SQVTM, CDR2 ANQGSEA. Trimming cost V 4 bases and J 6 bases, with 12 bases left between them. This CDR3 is CSVGQWEDGYTF. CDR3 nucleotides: TGCAGCGTTGGTCAGTGGGAGGATGGCTACACCTTC.

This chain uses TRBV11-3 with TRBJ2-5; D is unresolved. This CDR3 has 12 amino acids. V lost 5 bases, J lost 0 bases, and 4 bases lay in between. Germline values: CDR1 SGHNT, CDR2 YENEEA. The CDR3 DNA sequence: TGTGCCAGCAGCCTAAACCAAGAGACCCAGTACTTC. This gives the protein CASSLNQETQYF.

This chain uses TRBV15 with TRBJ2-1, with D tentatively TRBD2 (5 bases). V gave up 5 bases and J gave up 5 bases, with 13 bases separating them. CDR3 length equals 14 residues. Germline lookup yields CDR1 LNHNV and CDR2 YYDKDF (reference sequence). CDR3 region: CATSARLLDNEQFF. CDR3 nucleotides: TGTGCCACCAGCGCCCGACTACTAGACAATGAGCAGTTCTTC.

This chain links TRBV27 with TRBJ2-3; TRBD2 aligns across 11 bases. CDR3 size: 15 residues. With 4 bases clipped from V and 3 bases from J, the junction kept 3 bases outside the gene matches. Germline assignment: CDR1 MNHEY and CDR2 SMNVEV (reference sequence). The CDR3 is CASSYGTSGTDTQYF. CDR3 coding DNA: TGTGCCAGCAGTTACGGGACTAGCGGAACAGATACGCAGTATTTT.

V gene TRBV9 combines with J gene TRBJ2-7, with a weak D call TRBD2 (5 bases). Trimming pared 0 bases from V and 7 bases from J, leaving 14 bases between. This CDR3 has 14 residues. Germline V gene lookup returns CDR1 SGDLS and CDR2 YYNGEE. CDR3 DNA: TGTGCCAGCAGCGTAGCGGGATCTGGCGGGGAGCAGTACTTC. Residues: CASSVAGSGGEQYF. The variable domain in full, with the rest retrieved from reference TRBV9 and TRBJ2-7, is DSGVTQTPKHLITATGQRVTLRCSPRSGDLSVYWYQQSLDQGLQFLIQYYNGEERAKGNILERFSAQQFPDLHSELNLSSLELGDSALYFCASSVAGSGGEQYFGPGTRLTVT.

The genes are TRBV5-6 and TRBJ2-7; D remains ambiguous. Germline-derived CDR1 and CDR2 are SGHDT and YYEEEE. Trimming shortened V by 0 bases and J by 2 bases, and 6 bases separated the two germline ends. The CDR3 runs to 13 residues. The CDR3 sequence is CASSLGSAYEQYF. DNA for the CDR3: TGTGCCAGCAGCTTGGGTTCGGCCTACGAGCAGTACTTC.

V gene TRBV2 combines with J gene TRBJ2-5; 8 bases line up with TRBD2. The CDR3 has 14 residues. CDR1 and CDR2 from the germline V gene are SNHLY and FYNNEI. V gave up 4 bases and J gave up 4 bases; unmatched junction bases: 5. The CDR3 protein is CASSGGLAIETQYF. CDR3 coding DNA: TGTGCCAGCAGTGGAGGACTAGCAATAGAGACCCAGTACTTC.

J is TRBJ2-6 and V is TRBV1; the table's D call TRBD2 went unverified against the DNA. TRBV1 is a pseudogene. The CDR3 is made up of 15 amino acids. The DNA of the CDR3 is TGCACCAGCAGCCACTGGGTCGGAGTTCCCAACGTCCTGACTTTC. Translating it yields CTSSHWVGVPNVLTF.

The DNA of the CDR3 is TGTGCCAGCAGTCCTCGGACTGGGGAGCAGTTCTTC. The encoded protein is CASSPRTGEQFF. The rearrangement uses TRBV6-5 and TRBJ2-1; a possible D gene is TRBD2 (5 bases). V was pared by 5 bases and J by 10 bases, with 12 bases between. Germline assignment: CDR1 MNHEY and CDR2 SVGAGI. This CDR3 is 12 amino acids long.

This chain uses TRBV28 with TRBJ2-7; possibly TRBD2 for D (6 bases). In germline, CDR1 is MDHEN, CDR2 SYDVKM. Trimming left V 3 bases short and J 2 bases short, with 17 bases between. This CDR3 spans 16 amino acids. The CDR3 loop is CASSLAGRDETYEQYF. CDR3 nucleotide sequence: TGTGCCAGCAGTTTGGCGGGGCGGGATGAAACCTACGAGCAGTACTTC.

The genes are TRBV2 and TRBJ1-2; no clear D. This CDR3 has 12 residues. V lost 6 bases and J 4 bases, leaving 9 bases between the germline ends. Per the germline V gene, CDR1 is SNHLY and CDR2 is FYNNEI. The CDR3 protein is CASSQESYGYTF. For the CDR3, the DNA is TGTGCCAGCAGCCAGGAAAGCTATGGCTACACCTTC.

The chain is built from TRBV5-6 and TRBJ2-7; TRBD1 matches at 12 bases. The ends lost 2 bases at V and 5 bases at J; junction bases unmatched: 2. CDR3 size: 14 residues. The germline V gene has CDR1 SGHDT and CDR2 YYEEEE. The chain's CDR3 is CASSFGTGGDEQYF. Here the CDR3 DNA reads TGTGCCAGCAGCTTCGGGACAGGGGGCGACGAGCAGTACTTC.

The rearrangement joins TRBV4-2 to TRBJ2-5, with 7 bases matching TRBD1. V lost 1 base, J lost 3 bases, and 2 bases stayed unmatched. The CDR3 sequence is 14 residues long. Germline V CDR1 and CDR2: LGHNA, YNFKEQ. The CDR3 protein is CASSQGTGKETQYF. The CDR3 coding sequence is TGTGCCAGCAGCCAAGGGACAGGTAAAGAGACCCAGTACTTC.

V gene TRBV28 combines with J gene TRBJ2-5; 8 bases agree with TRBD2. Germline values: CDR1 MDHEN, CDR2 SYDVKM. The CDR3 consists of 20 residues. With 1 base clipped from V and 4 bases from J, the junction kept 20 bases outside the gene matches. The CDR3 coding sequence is TGTGCCAGCAGTTTATATATCACGGCTAGCGGGCCCGGGCGGAGAGAGACCCAGTACTTC. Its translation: CASSLYITASGPGRRETQYF.

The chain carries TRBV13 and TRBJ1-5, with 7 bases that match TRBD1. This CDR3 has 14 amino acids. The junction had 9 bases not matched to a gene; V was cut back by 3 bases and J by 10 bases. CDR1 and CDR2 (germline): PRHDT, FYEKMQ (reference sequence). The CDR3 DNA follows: TGTGCCAGCAGCTTGGGCAGGGGGGACTCCCCCCAGCATTTT. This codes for CASSLGRGDSPQHF.

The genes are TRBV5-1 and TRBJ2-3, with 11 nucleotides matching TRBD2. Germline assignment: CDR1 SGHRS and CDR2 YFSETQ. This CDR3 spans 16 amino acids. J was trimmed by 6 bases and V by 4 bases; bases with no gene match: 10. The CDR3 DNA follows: TGCGCCAGCAGCAGCTCTAGCGGGGGGCCTCGCGATACGCAGTATTTT. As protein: CASSSSSGGPRDTQYF.

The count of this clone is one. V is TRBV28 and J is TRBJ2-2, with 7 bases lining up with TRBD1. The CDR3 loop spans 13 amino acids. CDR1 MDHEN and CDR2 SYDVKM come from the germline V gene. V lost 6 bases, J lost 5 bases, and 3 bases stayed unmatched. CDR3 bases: TGTGCCAGCAGATTACAGGGGACCGGGGAGCTGTTTTTT. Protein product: CASRLQGTGELFF. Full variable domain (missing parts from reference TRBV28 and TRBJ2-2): DVKVTQSSRYLVKRTGEKVFLECVQDMDHENMFWYRQDPGLGLRLIYFSYDVKMKEKGDIPEGYSVSREKKERFSLILESASTNQTSMYLCASRLQGTGELFFGEGSRLTVL.

The CDR3 is CASSLGPAGRADTQYF. In DNA form, the CDR3 reads TGTGCCAGCAGCTTAGGTCCAGCGGGAAGGGCAGATACGCAGTATTTT. V usage is TRBV7-3 and J usage is TRBJ2-3, with 7 bases identical to TRBD2. V trimming: 2 bases; J trimming: 4 bases; junction bases outside the gene matches: 9. CDR1 and CDR2 from the germline V gene are SGHTA and FQGTGA. This CDR3 comprises 16 residues.

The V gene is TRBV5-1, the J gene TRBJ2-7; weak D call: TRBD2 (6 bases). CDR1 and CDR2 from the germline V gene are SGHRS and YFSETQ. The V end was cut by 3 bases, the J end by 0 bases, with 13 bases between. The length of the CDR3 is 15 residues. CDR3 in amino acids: CASSSREPSSYEQYF. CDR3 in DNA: TGCGCCAGCAGCTCCCGGGAGCCTAGCTCCTACGAGCAGTACTTC.

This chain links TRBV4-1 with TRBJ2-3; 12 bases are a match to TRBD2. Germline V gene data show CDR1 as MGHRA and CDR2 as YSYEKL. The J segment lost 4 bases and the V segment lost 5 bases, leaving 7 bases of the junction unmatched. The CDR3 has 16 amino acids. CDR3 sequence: CASSYLLAGGADTQYF. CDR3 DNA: TGCGCCAGCAGCTACCTACTAGCGGGAGGCGCAGATACGCAGTATTTT.

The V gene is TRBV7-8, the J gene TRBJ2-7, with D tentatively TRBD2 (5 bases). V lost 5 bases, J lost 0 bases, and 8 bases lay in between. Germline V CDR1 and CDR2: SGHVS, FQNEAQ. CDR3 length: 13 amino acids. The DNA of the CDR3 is TGTGCCAGCAGCCGAGGGTTCTCCTACGAGCAGTACTTC. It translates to CASSRGFSYEQYF.

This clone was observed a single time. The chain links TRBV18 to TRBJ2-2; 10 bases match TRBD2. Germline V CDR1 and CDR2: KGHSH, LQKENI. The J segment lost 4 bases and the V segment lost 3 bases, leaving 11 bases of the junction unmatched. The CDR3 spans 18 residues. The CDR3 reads CASSPEIRLAGVTGELFF. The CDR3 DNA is TGTGCCAGCTCACCCGAAATACGGCTAGCGGGAGTCACCGGGGAGCTGTTTTTT.